Below, one TCR beta chain is given with its context. Its target is unknown. This CDR3 is built from 14 residues. Germline CDR1 reads SGHRS; CDR2 reads YFSETQ. The germline V and J ends were trimmed by 3 bases and 7 bases, with 14 bases remaining between them. The sample comes from a study of CD8 T cells in ankylosing spondylitis. General study points: Disease-linked clones proved CD8+ and comparatively uncommon in peripheral blood. As reported, disease-linked clones showed significant enrichment in matched ankylosing spondylitis synovial fluid. Among TCR beta sequences, a motif of several highly homologous variants appeared characteristic of ankylosing spondylitis blood.

Quantitative 5'-RACE with molecular barcodes was used to make the TCR beta libraries. Via MiXCR, TCRdb re-called the 5' RACE reads, giving one row per CDR3 protein. This sample has about 800,000 distinct CDR3 sequences, with 10% to 15% found just once. This TCR came from a male donor with ankylosing spondylitis. The V and J genes are TRBV5-1 and TRBJ2-1; possible D gene TRBD2, 5 bases. The sample consisted of blood, either unsorted or a sorted T cell fraction (not recorded which). CDR3 bases: TGCGCCAGCAGCTCCCTGCCGGGGTTAAATGAGCAGTTCTTC. As protein: CASSSLPGLNEQFF. The full variable domain, completed using reference TRBV5-1 and TRBJ2-1, is KAGVTQTPRYLIKTRGQQVTLSCSPISGHRSVSWYQQTPGQGLQFLFEYFSETQRNKGNFPGRFSGRQFSNSRSEMNVSTLELGDSALYLCASSSLPGLNEQFFGPGTRLTVL.